This T cell receptor beta chain was identified in a study of shared clonotypes between healthy human individuals. About the study: Samples came from two female and a few male donors aged 18 to 49.

Study-wide results and caveats: Clonotype sharing among donors was thought likely to change with sequencing depth.

Worth noting for this clone: Antigen unknown.

The V gene's germline CDR1 is KGHSH and CDR2 LQKENI. The CDR3 sequence is 15 residues long. V gave up 2 bases and J gave up 2 bases, with 11 bases separating them. Measured with immunoSEQ multiplex PCR; TCRdb has only the in-frame clones, and not every one. The sample holds roughly 2,300,000 clones; 92% are singletons and the top ten take about 0.41%. The sequencing input was naive CD4+ T cells from PBMCs. Noted subset: CD45RA+ positively selected. This TCR derives from a man between 18 and 29 years old in good health. Some clones in this sample may be carry-over from other donors' samples. The V and J genes are TRBV18 and TRBJ2-3; D may correspond to TRBD1 or TRBD2 (5 bases each). In DNA form, the CDR3 reads TGTGCCAGCTCACCAAACGGGGCCTCCACAGATACGCAGTATTTT. Amino acids: CASSPNGASTDTQYF.